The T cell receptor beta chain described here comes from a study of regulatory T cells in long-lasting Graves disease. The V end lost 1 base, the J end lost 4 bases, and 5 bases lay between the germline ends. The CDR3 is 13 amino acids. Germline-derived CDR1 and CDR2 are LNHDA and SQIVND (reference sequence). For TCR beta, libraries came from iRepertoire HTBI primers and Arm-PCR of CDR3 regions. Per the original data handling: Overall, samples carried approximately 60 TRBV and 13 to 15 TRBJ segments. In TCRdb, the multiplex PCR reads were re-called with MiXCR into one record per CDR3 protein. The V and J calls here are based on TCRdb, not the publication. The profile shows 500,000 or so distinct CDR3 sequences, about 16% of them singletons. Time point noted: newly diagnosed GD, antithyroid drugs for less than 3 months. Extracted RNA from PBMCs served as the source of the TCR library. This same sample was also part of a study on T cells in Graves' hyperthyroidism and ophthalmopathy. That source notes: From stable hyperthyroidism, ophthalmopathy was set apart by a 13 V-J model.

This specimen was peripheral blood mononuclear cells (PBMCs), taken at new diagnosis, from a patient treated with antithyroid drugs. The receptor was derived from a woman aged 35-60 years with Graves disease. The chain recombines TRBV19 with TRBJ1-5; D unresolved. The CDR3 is CASSIAGNQPQHF. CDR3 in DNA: TGTGCCAGTAGTATAGCGGGAAATCAGCCCCAGCATTTT. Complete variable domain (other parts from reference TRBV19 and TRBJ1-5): DGGITQSPKYLFRKEGQNVTLSCEQNLNHDAMYWYRQDPGQGLRLIYYSQIVNDFQKGDIAEGYSVSREKKESFPLTVTSAQKNPTAFYLCASSIAGNQPQHFGDGTRLSIL.